One and the same sample provided the 6 T cell receptor beta chains below, sequenced in a study of CXCR4 blockade with PD-1 therapy in pancreatic cancer (dated by TCRdb to the late 2010s). Library generation was performed with the immunoSEQ multiplex PCR assay. TCRdb limited this immuneACCESS table to in-frame rearrangements with V and J called. A share of clones is missing; checked studies link under half to unresolved V genes, and the rest is unexplained. This sample lists about 760 clones; 35% to 40% were detected once. Of the sample, about 19% falls within the top ten clones. The source material was tumor tissue. The receptors derive from a human donor with pancreatic ductal adenocarcinoma.

The gene calls are TRBV25-1 and TRBJ1-1; no clear D gene. Trimming shortened V by 7 bases and J by 1 base, and 13 bases separated the two germline ends. Germline V gene data show CDR1 as MGHDK and CDR2 as SYGVNS. The CDR3 loop spans 14 amino acids. The CDR3 DNA sequence: TGTGCCAGCAAAGGTCGAGTAGGGAACACTGAAGCTTTCTTT. This sequence encodes CASKGRVGNTEAFF.

This clone is termed medium-sized. The chain's CDR3 is CASSEQGEYEQYF. The CDR3 DNA sequence: TGTGCCAGCAGTGAACAGGGGGAGTACGAGCAGTACTTC. This chain links TRBV9 with TRBJ2-7; 8 nucleotides match TRBD1. The length of the CDR3 is 13 residues. Germline loops: CDR1 SGDLS, CDR2 YYNGEE. V lost 5 bases, J lost 4 bases, and 5 bases stayed unmatched. Full variable domain (missing parts from reference TRBV9 and TRBJ2-7): DSGVTQTPKHLITATGQRVTLRCSPRSGDLSVYWYQQSLDQGLQFLIQYYNGEERAKGNILERFSAQQFPDLHSELNLSSLELGDSALYFCASSEQGEYEQYFGPGTRLTVT.

This clone is termed medium-sized. V is TRBV9 and J is TRBJ2-6, with D unclear. Trimming left V 4 bases short and J 3 bases short, with 11 bases between. Germline V lookup: CDR1 SGDLS, CDR2 YYNGEE. CDR3 size: 15 residues. Written as DNA, the CDR3 is TGTGCCAGCAGCCTCGCAGTTTATGGGGCCAACGTCCTGACTTTC. This codes for CASSLAVYGANVLTF.

This clone was seen more than once but under ten times. This sequence joins TRBV6-8 and TRBJ1-1; the match to TRBD1 covers 9 bases. Trimming took 4 bases from V and 6 from J; bases not matched to a gene: 9. Germline V gives CDR1 MNHGY, CDR2 SAAAGT. The CDR3 totals 15 residues. CDR3 in amino acids: CASSLNRGLVAEAFF. The CDR3 nucleotides read TGTGCCAGCAGTTTGAACAGGGGGCTCGTCGCTGAAGCTTTCTTT.

This CDR3 is CASSRGTKGETQYF. The CDR3 DNA is TGTGCCAGCTCACGGGGGACTAAGGGGGAGACCCAGTACTTC. The chain combines TRBV18 with TRBJ2-5, with 7 bases lining up with TRBD2. Per germline, CDR1 KGHSH and CDR2 LQKENI. This CDR3 is 14 amino acids long. V shed 4 bases, J shed 5 bases, and the junction held 7 bases outside the gene matches.

Sample share makes this clone medium-sized. The chain uses TRBV6-8 and TRBJ2-6; D unresolved. V shed 2 bases and J shed 0 bases, with 2 bases lying between them. The CDR3 is made up of 14 amino acids. Germline values: CDR1 MNHGY, CDR2 SAAAGT. CDR3 protein: CASSYNSGANVLTF. CDR3 in DNA: TGTGCCAGCAGTTACAACTCTGGGGCCAACGTCCTGACTTTC.